Listed below are T cell receptor beta chains from one sample, sequenced in a study of cytomegalovirus exposure and HLA in healthy donors. Data came from immunoSEQ multiplex PCR; TCRdb stores just in-frame clones and leaves some out. Here the sample spans around 130,000 clones, roughly 74% being singletons. The sample comprised PBMCs. Receptors originate from a middle-aged man in good health and CMV-seropositive. Both conserved end residues are part of each CDR3. A D gene is named only where the DNA matches it firmly. Clone size is given for some rows only: seen once, a few or many times, or a class if the clone is expanded.

d_call clone_size j_call v_call cdr3_aa cdr3_nt
TRBD1 once TRBJ2-1 TRBV9 CASSGQGARNEQFF TGTGCCAGCAGCGGACAGGGGGCGCGGAATGAGCAGTTCTTC
TRBD1 NA TRBJ1-2 TRBV7-2 CASSDRQGSYGYTF TGTGCCAGCAGCGACCGACAGGGTTCCTATGGCTACACCTTC
TRBD1 few TRBJ2-2 TRBV15 CATSGRQGNTGELFF TGTGCCACCAGCGGAAGACAGGGGAACACCGGGGAGCTGTTTTTT
NA NA TRBJ2-1 TRBV7-2 CASSLGAGDEQFF TGTGCCAGCAGCTTAGGTGCAGGGGATGAGCAGTTCTTC
TRBD1 NA TRBJ1-5 TRBV27 CASGELTGGGNQPQHF TGTGCCAGCGGAGAATTGACAGGGGGCGGCAATCAGCCCCAGCATTTT
TRBD1 NA TRBJ1-1 TRBV7-6 CASSPRTGGNTEAFF TGTGCCAGCAGCCCCAGGACAGGGGGCAACACTGAAGCTTTCTTT
NA NA TRBJ2-2 TRBV9 CASSRYSGELFF TGTGCCAGCAGCAGATACAGCGGGGAGCTGTTTTTT
TRBD1 NA TRBJ1-2 TRBV29-1 CSVAGQGYGYTF TGCAGCGTCGCGGGACAGGGATATGGCTACACCTTC
NA NA TRBJ2-7 TRBV19 CASSTHRDISYEQYF TGTGCCAGTAGTACGCACCGGGACATCTCCTACGAGCAGTACTTC
NA NA TRBJ2-4 TRBV5-1 CASSSGEVRYF TGCGCCAGCAGCTCCGGGGAGGTTCGGTACTTC
TRBD2 NA TRBJ2-1 TRBV7-2 CASSLARLAGYNEQFF TGTGCCAGCAGCTTAGCGAGGCTAGCGGGTTACAATGAGCAGTTCTTC
NA NA TRBJ2-5 TRBV5-6 CASSLGQLRTQYF TGTGCCAGCAGCTTGGGACAGCTCCGGACCCAGTACTTC
NA NA TRBJ1-1 TRBV7-2 CASSLEGLDTEAFF TGTGCCAGCAGCTTAGAGGGGCTGGACACTGAAGCTTTCTTT
NA NA TRBJ1-1 TRBV4-1 CASSQGGRHGTEAFF TGCGCCAGCAGCCAAGGGGGCCGACATGGGACTGAAGCTTTCTTT
TRBD2 NA TRBJ2-1 TRBV5-1 CASSFGGGISYNEQFF TGCGCCAGCAGCTTCGGCGGGGGAATCTCCTACAATGAGCAGTTCTTC
NA few TRBJ2-6 TRBV7-9 CASSLYGAGANVLTF TGTGCCAGCAGCTTATATGGGGCAGGGGCCAACGTCCTGACTTTC
TRBD2 NA TRBJ2-2 TRBV10-1 CASSGLAGAWTGELFF TGCGCCAGCAGCGGACTAGCGGGAGCGTGGACCGGGGAGCTGTTTTTT
NA NA TRBJ2-5 TRBV28 CASSLSSGLGSFETQYF TGTGCCAGCAGTTTATCCTCGGGACTCGGTAGCTTCGAGACCCAGTACTTC
NA NA TRBJ1-5 TRBV30 CAWSVGNDQPQHF TGTGCCTGGAGTGTTGGCAATGATCAGCCCCAGCATTTT
NA NA TRBJ2-3 TRBV2 CASSVEGRHTDTQYF TGTGCCAGCAGTGTTGAGGGGAGGCATACAGATACGCAGTATTTT
NA NA TRBJ2-5 TRBV19 CASSIGLVETQYF TGTGCCAGTAGTATAGGCCTAGTGGAGACCCAGTACTTC
TRBD2 few TRBJ2-3 TRBV28 CASSPTLGLAGTGYTDTQYF TGTGCCAGCAGTCCCACCCTCGGACTAGCGGGCACCGGGTACACAGATACGCAGTATTTT
TRBD1 NA TRBJ1-1 TRBV5-4 CASSWRDRATEAFF TGTGCCAGCAGCTGGAGAGACAGGGCCACTGAAGCTTTCTTT
NA NA TRBJ2-7 TRBV29-1 CSVDWSGEQYF TGCAGCGTTGACTGGTCCGGCGAGCAGTACTTC
TRBD2 NA TRBJ2-2 TRBV7-9 CASSASGRNTGELFF TGTGCCAGCAGCGCAAGCGGGAGGAACACCGGGGAGCTGTTTTTT
TRBD2 NA TRBJ2-7 TRBV13 CASSRLAGDYEQYF TGTGCCAGCAGCCGACTAGCGGGGGACTACGAGCAGTACTTC
NA NA TRBJ1-5 TRBV6-5 CASSFQRGSNQPQHF TGTGCCAGCAGTTTCCAGAGAGGTAGTAATCAGCCCCAGCATTTT
NA NA TRBJ1-1 TRBV5-4 CASSFGGGRTEAFF TGTGCCAGCAGCTTCGGGGGGGGAAGGACTGAAGCTTTCTTT
NA NA TRBJ2-3 TRBV23-1 CASSQSAVATGGVGSRQTDTQYF TGCGCCAGCAGTCAATCTGCAGTCGCTACAGGGGGGGTGGGATCTCGCCAAACAGATACGCAGTATTTT
NA few TRBJ1-2 TRBV7-9 CASSVDSSYTF TGTGCCAGCAGCGTGGACAGCTCCTACACCTTC
NA NA TRBJ2-2 TRBV5-1 CASSMTASNTGELFF TGCGCCAGCAGCATGACAGCTTCGAACACCGGGGAGCTGTTTTTT
NA NA TRBJ2-3 TRBV9 CASSVRDSTDTQYF TGTGCCAGCAGCGTGAGGGACTCCACAGATACGCAGTATTTT
TRBD1 NA TRBJ2-7 TRBV27 CASSIFRRDRTYEQYF TGTGCCAGCAGCATTTTTCGAAGGGACAGAACCTACGAGCAGTACTTC